This entry lists 4 T cell receptor beta chains sequenced from one sample in a study of T cell changes during pregnancy in multiple sclerosis (dated by TCRdb to the late 2010s). Library generation was performed with the immunoSEQ multiplex PCR assay. Held by TCRdb, this immuneACCESS table contains in-frame sequences only and omits some clones. Under half of the omission traces to an unresolved V gene where checked; the cause of the rest is unknown. A total of around 96,000 clones appear in this sample, 90% to 95% of them only once. The biggest ten clones account for roughly 2.4% of the sample. This material consisted of peripheral blood, taken in the third trimester of pregnancy. All receptors come from a female donor with multiple sclerosis, enrolled in a pregnancy study.

This sequence joins TRBV28 and TRBJ1-5, with D possibly being TRBD1 (5 bases). This CDR3 region has 15 residues. The ends were cut back, 5 bases at V and 2 bases at J, with 13 bases in the middle. Germline V gene lookup returns CDR1 MDHEN and CDR2 SYDVKM. CDR3 DNA sequence: TGTGCCAGCAGTGGACGGAGGGGAGGCAATCAGCCCCAGCATTTT. Translating gives CASSGRRGGNQPQHF.

The chain recombines TRBV9 with TRBJ2-3, with a tentative D call TRBD1 (7 bases). This CDR3 has 14 amino acids. CDR1 is SGDLS and CDR2 is YYNGEE in the germline V gene. V lost 7 bases and J 0 bases, leaving 12 bases between the germline ends. The CDR3 protein is CASSQGGSTDTQYF. The CDR3 DNA sequence: TGTGCCAGCTCTCAGGGGGGTAGCACAGATACGCAGTATTTT.

V gene TRBV19 combines with J gene TRBJ2-1, with D possibly matching TRBD1 (5 bases). Germline V gene data show CDR1 as LNHDA and CDR2 as SQIVND (reference sequence). Between the trimmed V and J ends, which lost 2 bases and 8 bases, there was a span of 10 bases. This CDR3 contains 13 residues. The CDR3 coding sequence is TGTGCCAGTAGTATAAGGGGTGGGGATGAGCAGTTCTTC. Residues: CASSIRGGDEQFF.

V usage is TRBV2 and J usage is TRBJ2-7; 7 nucleotides agree with TRBD1. Germline values: CDR1 SNHLY, CDR2 FYNNEI. The ends lost 3 bases at V and 6 bases at J; junction bases unmatched: 11. CDR3 size: 15 residues. DNA of the CDR3: TGTGCCAGCAGTGAGGAGACAGGGATGATTATCGAGCAGTACTTC. Amino acids: CASSEETGMIIEQYF. Based on the CDR3 plus reference TRBV2 and TRBJ2-7, the full variable domain is EPEVTQTPSHQVTQMGQEVILRCVPISNHLYFYWYRQILGQKVEFLVSFYNNEISEKSEIFDDQFSVERPDGSNFTLKIRSTKLEDSAMYFCASSEETGMIIEQYFGPGTRLTVT.